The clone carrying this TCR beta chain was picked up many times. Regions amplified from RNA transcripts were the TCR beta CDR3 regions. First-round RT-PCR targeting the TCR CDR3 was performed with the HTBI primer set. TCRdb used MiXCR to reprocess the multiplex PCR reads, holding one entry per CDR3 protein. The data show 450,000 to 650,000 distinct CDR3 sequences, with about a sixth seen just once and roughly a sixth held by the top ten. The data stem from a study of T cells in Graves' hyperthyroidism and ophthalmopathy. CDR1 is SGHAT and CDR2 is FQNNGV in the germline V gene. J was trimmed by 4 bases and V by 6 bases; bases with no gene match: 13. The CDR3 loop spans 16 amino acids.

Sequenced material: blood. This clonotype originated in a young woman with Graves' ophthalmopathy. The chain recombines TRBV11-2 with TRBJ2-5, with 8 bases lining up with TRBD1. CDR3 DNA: TGTGCCAGCAGTCCCAGGGGGCATGGGTTGGGAGAGACCCAGTACTTC. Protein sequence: CASSPRGHGLGETQYF.